A selection of T cell receptor beta chains follows, all from one sample in a study of immune heterogeneity within non-small cell lung tumors. Via MiXCR, TCRdb re-called the multiplex PCR reads, giving one row per CDR3 protein. Found here are approximately 11,000 distinct CDR3 sequences, under 25% of them singletons; the top ten hold 3% to 4%. Sequenced material: lung tumor tissue. The receptors shown here come from a man in his sixties with non-small cell lung cancer. Both conserved end residues are part of each CDR3. Each record gives: V gene, D gene, clone size, J gene, CDR3 DNA, CDR3 protein. The D gene is left open where the match is weak. Size is stated for part of the rows, as once, few or many counts, or as a class when the clone is expanded.

TRBV27	TRBD2	medium-sized	TRBJ2-7	TGTGCCAGCAGTTTCTGGGGCCAACTAGCGGGAGGAGGGGAGCAGTACTTC	CASSFWGQLAGGGEQYF
TRBV7-9	TRBD2	medium-sized	TRBJ2-7	TGTGCCAGCAGTCTAGCGGGAGGAACCTACGAGCAGTACTTC	CASSLAGGTYEQYF
TRBV4-2	NA	few	TRBJ2-7	TGTGCCAGCAGCCAAGACCGGTTATCCGGGACTCTAATTTACGAGCAGTACTTC	CASSQDRLSGTLIYEQYF
TRBV6-1	NA	medium-sized	TRBJ2-1	TGTGCCAGCAGTGACTGGGGAGGCAATGAGCAGTTCTTC	CASSDWGGNEQFF
TRBV5-6	NA	many	TRBJ1-4	TGTGCCAGCACTGGACGGACCGCAGCAGAGTATGAAAAACTGTTTTTT	CASTGRTAAEYEKLFF
TRBV29-1	NA	many	TRBJ1-4	TGCAGCGTTGAATTGCGCCGAAATGAAAAACTGTTTTTT	CSVELRRNEKLFF
TRBV3-1	TRBD2	few	TRBJ2-2	TGTGCCAGCAGCCAAGCGTATAGCGGGGGTACCGGGGAGCTGTTTTTT	CASSQAYSGGTGELFF
TRBV2	NA	medium-sized	TRBJ1-3	TGTGCCAGCAGTGCCCACGGGGTCACCTCTGGAAACACCATATATTTT	CASSAHGVTSGNTIYF
TRBV11-2	NA	many	TRBJ2-7	TGTGCCAGCAGCTTAGAAGGGGGGACCTACGAGCAGTACTTC	CASSLEGGTYEQYF
TRBV18	NA	NA	TRBJ2-6	TGTGCCAGCTCACGAGATATTGCCTCTGGGGCCAACGTCCTGACTTTC	CASSRDIASGANVLTF
TRBV28	NA	NA	TRBJ2-7	TGTGCCAGCAGTGACCGTAGAGATCCCTTTTACGAGCAGTACTTC	CASSDRRDPFYEQYF
TRBV20-1	TRBD2	medium-sized	TRBJ2-7	TGCAGTGCTAAAAGCGGGAGTCAGACCTACGAGCAGTACTTC	CSAKSGSQTYEQYF
TRBV30	NA	NA	TRBJ1-1	TGTGCCTGGACCCATCGACCTTATATTAGGGGCGCTGAAGCTTTCTTT	CAWTHRPYIRGAEAFF
TRBV5-1	NA	NA	TRBJ2-1	TGCGCCAGCAGCCCACAGGGCCTCTCCTACAATGAGCAGTTCTTC	CASSPQGLSYNEQFF
TRBV5-1	TRBD2	NA	TRBJ2-3	TGCGCCAGCAGTTATTTTACTAGCGGGATGACAGATACGCAGTATTTT	CASSYFTSGMTDTQYF
TRBV3-1	NA	few	TRBJ2-5	TGTGCCAGCAGCGATAAATTCGAGCAAGAGACCCAGTACTTC	CASSDKFEQETQYF
TRBV19	NA	NA	TRBJ2-1	TGTGCCAGTAGTATTAATCTAGCCCACAATGAGCAGTTCTTC	CASSINLAHNEQFF
TRBV7-2	NA	medium-sized	TRBJ2-7	TGTGCCAGCAGCTTAGGTAGGACCGACTTATACGAGCAGTACTTC	CASSLGRTDLYEQYF
TRBV6-1	TRBD1	few	TRBJ1-4	TGTGCCAGCAGTTCAGAAACAGGGGAGCCTAATGAAAAACTGCTTTTT	CASSSETGEPNEKLLF
TRBV11-3	NA	medium-sized	TRBJ2-1	TGTGCCAGCAGCTACACTGGACCCAGGGGTGAGCAGTTCTTC	CASSYTGPRGEQFF
TRBV19	NA	medium-sized	TRBJ1-6	TGTGCCAGTAGTCCTAGGGGCAGTACCGATTCACCCCTCCACTTT	CASSPRGSTDSPLHF
TRBV12-3/TRBV12-4	NA	medium-sized	TRBJ2-1	TGTGCCAGCAGTCTCGGGACCCCGAACAATGAGCAGTTCTTC	CASSLGTPNNEQFF
TRBV29-1	TRBD2	few	TRBJ2-1	TGCAGCGTTGACATAGCGGGGGTCTCCTACAATGAGCAGTTCTTC	CSVDIAGVSYNEQFF
TRBV19	NA	few	TRBJ2-1	TGTGCCAGTAGTTCCATGTCAGGAACGAATGAGCAGTTCTTC	CASSSMSGTNEQFF
TRBV7-9	NA	NA	TRBJ2-3	TGTGCCAGCAGCTTAGCGGAGCGCCGGGGCACAGATACGCAGTATTTT	CASSLAERRGTDTQYF
TRBV30	TRBD2	few	TRBJ2-5	TGTGCCTGGAGTGGACTAGCGGGGGGGGGGGTGGCCCAGTACTTC	CAWSGLAGGGVAQYF
TRBV20-1	TRBD2	NA	TRBJ2-7	TGCAGTGCTAGTGGGACTAGCGGGAGAGGAGGCGAGCAGTACTTC	CSASGTSGRGGEQYF
TRBV7-9	NA	few	TRBJ1-1	TGTGCCAGCAGCTCCCCGGCACCGAACACTGAAGCTTTCTTT	CASSSPAPNTEAFF
TRBV10-3	TRBD1	medium-sized	TRBJ1-2	TGTGCCATCAGTGGGACAGGGGACTATGGCTACACCTTC	CAISGTGDYGYTF
TRBV12-3/TRBV12-4	TRBD1	few	TRBJ2-3	TGTGCCAGCAGGCTACAGGGGGTTCCCAGCACAGATACGCAGTATTTT	CASRLQGVPSTDTQYF
TRBV4-1	TRBD2	few	TRBJ2-3	TGCGCCAGCAGCCAAGGATACGGCGGGAGGGCCTCGGGAGATACGCAGTATTTT	CASSQGYGGRASGDTQYF
TRBV2	NA	many	TRBJ2-7	TGTGCCAGCACCTTACAGCTCGTCTCCTACGAGCAGTACTTC	CASTLQLVSYEQYF
TRBV2	NA	medium-sized	TRBJ2-7	TGTGCCAGCAGTGATGGGCAGGGCGGGAAAGAGCAGTACTTC	CASSDGQGGKEQYF
TRBV12-3/TRBV12-4	NA	medium-sized	TRBJ2-3	TGTGCCAGCAGCTCTACGGGAGTGATGACAGATACGCAGTATTTT	CASSSTGVMTDTQYF
TRBV15	TRBD1	few	TRBJ1-4	TGTGCCACCAGCAGAGATCGGACAGGGGGCCATGAAAAACTGTTTTTT	CATSRDRTGGHEKLFF
TRBV12-3/TRBV12-4	NA	many	TRBJ1-6	TGTGCCAGCAACCCGGGGGGATGGTCACCCCTCCACTTT	CASNPGGWSPLHF
TRBV6-1	NA	NA	TRBJ2-3	TGTGCCAGCGGACCGGAGGGGGCGACCGGCACAGATACGCAGTATTTT	CASGPEGATGTDTQYF
TRBV7-6	TRBD2	NA	TRBJ2-1	TGTGCCAGCCGGCGGGCTAGCGGGATCTACAATGAGCAGTTCTTC	CASRRASGIYNEQFF
TRBV30	NA	medium-sized	TRBJ1-2	TGTGCCTGGAGTGTTAAGGCTCTACCCTATGGCTACACCTTC	CAWSVKALPYGYTF
TRBV24-1	TRBD1	NA	TRBJ2-1	TGTGCCACCCAAACAGGGGGAGCCTACAATGAGCAGTTCTTC	CATQTGGAYNEQFF
TRBV13	TRBD2	few	TRBJ2-3	TGTGCCAGCAGCTCCTCCACTAGCGCGAGCACAGATACGCAGTGTTTT	CASSSSTSASTDTQCF
TRBV7-2	NA	few	TRBJ2-1	TGTGCCAGCAGCTTAGGACTGTCCTCTGGAGTAGAGCAGTTCTTC	CASSLGLSSGVEQFF
TRBV2	NA	medium-sized	TRBJ1-2	TGTGCCAGCAGACTGCTATCTGGGGGTGGCTACACCTTC	CASRLLSGGGYTF
TRBV30	NA	NA	TRBJ1-3	TGTGCCTGGAGTGTACTAGCCGGTCCTGGAAACACCATATATTTT	CAWSVLAGPGNTIYF
TRBV12-3/TRBV12-4	TRBD2	few	TRBJ2-3	TGTGCCAGCAGCCTGGCCCCACTAGCGGCTCTCACAGATACGCAGTATTTT	CASSLAPLAALTDTQYF
TRBV2	TRBD1	large	TRBJ2-7	TGTGCCAGCAGTAGGACAGGGGGGAGAGAGCAGTACTTC	CASSRTGGREQYF
TRBV27	NA	medium-sized	TRBJ1-2	TGTGCCAGCAGTTTGCGGATAGGGTTGAGCTATGGCTACACCTTC	CASSLRIGLSYGYTF
TRBV20-1	TRBD2	many	TRBJ2-1	TGCAGTGCTAGAGATTTATATAGCGGGAGGGCCAGCTCCTACAATGAGCAGTTCTTC	CSARDLYSGRASSYNEQFF
TRBV3-1	NA	NA	TRBJ2-3	TGTGCCAGCAGACCCCGGGTAGCGCAATTGGATACGCAGTATTTT	CASRPRVAQLDTQYF
TRBV15	TRBD2	few	TRBJ2-1	TGTGCCACCAGCAGGCCAGAGGCGGGAGGGCCTTTTGAGCAGTTCTTC	CATSRPEAGGPFEQFF
TRBV3-1	NA	medium-sized	TRBJ2-7	TGTGCCAGCAGCCAAGATATCAGGAGCTCCTACGAGCAGTACTTC	CASSQDIRSSYEQYF
TRBV30	NA	few	TRBJ2-3	TGTGCCTTGACCAAAGGGATTCGCACAGATACGCAGTATTTT	CALTKGIRTDTQYF
TRBV20-1	NA	few	TRBJ1-5	TGCAGTGCTAGAGATGGGGCAGGGGTTAGGCAGCCCCAGCATTTT	CSARDGAGVRQPQHF
TRBV18	NA	NA	TRBJ2-4	TGTGCCAGCTCACCGGCGGCAGGGCCCATTCAGTACTTC	CASSPAAGPIQYF
TRBV28	TRBD2	medium-sized	TRBJ2-5	TGTGCCAGCAGACGGACGGGGGGAGAGACCCAGTACTTC	CASRRTGGETQYF